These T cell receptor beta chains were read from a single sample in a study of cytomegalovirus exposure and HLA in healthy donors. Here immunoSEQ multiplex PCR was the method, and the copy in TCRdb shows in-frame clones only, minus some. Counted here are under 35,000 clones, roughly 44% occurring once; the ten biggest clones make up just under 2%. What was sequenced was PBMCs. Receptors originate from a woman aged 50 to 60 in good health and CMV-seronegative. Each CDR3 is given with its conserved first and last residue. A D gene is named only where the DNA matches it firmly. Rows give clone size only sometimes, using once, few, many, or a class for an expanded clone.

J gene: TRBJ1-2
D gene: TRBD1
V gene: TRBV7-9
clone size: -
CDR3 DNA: TGTGCCAGCAGCATCCTGACAGGGCGCGGGGGGTATGGCTACACCTTC
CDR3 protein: CASSILTGRGGYGYTF

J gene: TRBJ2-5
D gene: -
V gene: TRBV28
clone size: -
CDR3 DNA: TGTGCCAGCAGTACCTCCCGAGGGTACCAAGAGACCCAGTACTTC
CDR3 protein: CASSTSRGYQETQYF

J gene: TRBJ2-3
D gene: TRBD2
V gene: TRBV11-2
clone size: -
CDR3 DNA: TGTGCCAGCAGCCCTGTAGCGGGGGGGGGCGCAGATACGCAGTATTTT
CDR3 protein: CASSPVAGGGADTQYF

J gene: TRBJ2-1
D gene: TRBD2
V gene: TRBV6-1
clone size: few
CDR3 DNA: TGTGCCGGAGGGACTAGCGGGAGCTACAATGAGCAGTTCTTC
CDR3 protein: CAGGTSGSYNEQFF

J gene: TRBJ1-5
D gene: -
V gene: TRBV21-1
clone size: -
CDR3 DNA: TGTGCCAGCATCGCGGGTCTGAATCAGCCCCAGCATTTT
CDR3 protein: CASIAGLNQPQHF

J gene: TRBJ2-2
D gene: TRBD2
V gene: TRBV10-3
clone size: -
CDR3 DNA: TGTGCCATCCGGGGACTAGCGAACACCGGGGAGCTGTTTTTT
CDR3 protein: CAIRGLANTGELFF

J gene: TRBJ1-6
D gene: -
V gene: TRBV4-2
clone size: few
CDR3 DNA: TGTGCCAGCAGCCAAGACGTTTGGGCAGGGAATTCACCCCTCCACTTT
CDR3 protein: CASSQDVWAGNSPLHF

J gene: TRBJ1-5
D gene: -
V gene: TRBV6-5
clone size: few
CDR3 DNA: TGTGCCAGCAGTTACTCGGTGGGGGCCGGCGCCCAGCATTTT
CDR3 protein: CASSYSVGAGAQHF

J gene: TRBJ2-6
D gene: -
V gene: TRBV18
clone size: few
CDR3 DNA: TGTGCCAGCTCTCTCGGACAGTCCCTAATCTCTGGGGCCAACGTCCTGACTTTC
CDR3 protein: CASSLGQSLISGANVLTF

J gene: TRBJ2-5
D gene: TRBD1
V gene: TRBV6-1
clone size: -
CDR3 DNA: TGTGCCAGCAGTGTGGGGCAGGGGGTGGCTTGGGAGACCCAGTACTTC
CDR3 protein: CASSVGQGVAWETQYF

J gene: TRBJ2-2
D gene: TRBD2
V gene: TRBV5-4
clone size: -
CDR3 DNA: TGTGCCAGCAGCCCCGTAGCGGGGGGGGGCAACACCGGGGAGCTGTTTTTC
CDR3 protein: CASSPVAGGGNTGELFF